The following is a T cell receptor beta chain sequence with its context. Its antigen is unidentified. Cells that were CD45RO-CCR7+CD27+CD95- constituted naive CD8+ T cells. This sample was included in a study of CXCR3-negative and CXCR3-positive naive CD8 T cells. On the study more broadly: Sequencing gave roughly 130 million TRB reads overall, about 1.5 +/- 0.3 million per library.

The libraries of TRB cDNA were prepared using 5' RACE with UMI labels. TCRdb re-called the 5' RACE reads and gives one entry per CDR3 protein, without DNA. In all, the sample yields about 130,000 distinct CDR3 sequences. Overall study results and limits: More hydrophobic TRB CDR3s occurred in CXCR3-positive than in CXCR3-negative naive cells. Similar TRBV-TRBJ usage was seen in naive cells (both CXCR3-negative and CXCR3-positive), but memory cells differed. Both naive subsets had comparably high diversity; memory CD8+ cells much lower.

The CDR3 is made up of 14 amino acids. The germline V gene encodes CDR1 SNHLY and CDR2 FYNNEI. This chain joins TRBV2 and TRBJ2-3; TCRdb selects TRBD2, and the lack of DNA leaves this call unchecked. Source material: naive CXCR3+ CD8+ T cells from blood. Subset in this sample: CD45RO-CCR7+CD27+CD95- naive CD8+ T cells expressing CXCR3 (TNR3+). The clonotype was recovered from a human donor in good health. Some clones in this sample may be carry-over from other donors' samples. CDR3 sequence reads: CASRETSGTDTQYF.